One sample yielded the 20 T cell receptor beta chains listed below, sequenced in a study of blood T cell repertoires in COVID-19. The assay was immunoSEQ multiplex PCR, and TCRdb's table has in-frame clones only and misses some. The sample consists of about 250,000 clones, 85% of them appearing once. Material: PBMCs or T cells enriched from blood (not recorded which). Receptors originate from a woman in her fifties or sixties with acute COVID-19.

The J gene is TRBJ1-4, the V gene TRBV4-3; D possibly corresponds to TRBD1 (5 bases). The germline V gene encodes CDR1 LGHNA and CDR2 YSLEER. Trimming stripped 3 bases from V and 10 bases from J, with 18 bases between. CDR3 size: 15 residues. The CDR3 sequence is CASSQEGPFIGKLFF. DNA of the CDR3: TGCGCCAGCAGCCAGGAGGGACCCTTTATTGGAAAACTGTTTTTT.

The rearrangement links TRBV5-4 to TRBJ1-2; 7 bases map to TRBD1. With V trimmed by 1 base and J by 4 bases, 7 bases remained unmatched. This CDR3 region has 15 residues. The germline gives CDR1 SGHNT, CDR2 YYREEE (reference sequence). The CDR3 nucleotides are TGTGCCAGCAGCTTGACCGGACAGGAAGCCTATGGCTACACCTTC. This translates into CASSLTGQEAYGYTF.

The CDR3, as DNA: TGTGCCAGCAGTGACCAGGGACAGGTACAGTTCTTC. Protein: CASSDQGQVQFF. The chain recombines TRBV6-4 with TRBJ2-1; 8 nucleotides align to TRBD1. This CDR3 is 12 amino acids long. V shed 2 bases, J shed 13 bases, and the junction held 4 bases outside the gene matches. Germline V gives CDR1 MRHNA, CDR2 SNTAGT.

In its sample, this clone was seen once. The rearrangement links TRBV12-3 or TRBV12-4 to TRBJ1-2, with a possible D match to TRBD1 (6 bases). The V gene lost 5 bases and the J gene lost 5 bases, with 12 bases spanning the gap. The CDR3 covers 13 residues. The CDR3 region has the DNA TGTGCCAGCAGTAACTACAGGGAGTATGGCTACACCTTC. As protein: CASSNYREYGYTF.

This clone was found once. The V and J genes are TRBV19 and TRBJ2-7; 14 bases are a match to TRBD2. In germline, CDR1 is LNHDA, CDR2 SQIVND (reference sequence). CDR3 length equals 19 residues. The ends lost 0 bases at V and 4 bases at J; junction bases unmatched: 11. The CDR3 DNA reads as TGTGCCAGTAGTATAGACTCCGGACTAGCGGGGGGACGGGAGTACGAGCAGTACTTC. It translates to CASSIDSGLAGGREYEQYF.

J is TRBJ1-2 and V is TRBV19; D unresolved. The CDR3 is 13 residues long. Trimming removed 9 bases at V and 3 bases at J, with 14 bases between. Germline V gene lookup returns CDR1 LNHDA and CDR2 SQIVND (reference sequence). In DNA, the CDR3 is TGTGCCAGCAGACGTAGCGGGGACTATGGCTACACCTTC. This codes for CASRRSGDYGYTF.

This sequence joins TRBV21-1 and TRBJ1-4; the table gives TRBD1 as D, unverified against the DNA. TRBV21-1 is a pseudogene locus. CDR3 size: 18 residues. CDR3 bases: TGTGCCAGCAGCCCAACAGGCCCGGGTTTAAAGGGTAATGAAAAACTGTTTTTT. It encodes CASSPTGPGLKGNEKLFF.

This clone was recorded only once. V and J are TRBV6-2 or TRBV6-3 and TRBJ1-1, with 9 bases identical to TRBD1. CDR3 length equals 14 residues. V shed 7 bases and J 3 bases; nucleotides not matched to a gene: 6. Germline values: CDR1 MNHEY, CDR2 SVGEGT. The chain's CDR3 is CASTPRQGDTEAFF. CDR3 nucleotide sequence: TGTGCCAGCACCCCCCGACAGGGGGACACTGAAGCTTTCTTT.

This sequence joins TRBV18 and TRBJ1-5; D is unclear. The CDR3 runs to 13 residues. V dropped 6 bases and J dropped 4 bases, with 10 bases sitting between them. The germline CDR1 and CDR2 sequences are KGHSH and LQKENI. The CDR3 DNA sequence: TGTGCCAGCTCTCTGGGCAGAAATCAGCCCCAGCATTTT. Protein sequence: CASSLGRNQPQHF.

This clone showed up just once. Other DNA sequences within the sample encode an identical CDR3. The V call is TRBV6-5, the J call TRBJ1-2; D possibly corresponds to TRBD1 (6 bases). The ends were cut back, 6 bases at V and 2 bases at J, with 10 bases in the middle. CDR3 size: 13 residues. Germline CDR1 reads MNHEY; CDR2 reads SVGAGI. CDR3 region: CASSSQGNYGYTF. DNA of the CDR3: TGTGCCAGCAGCTCACAGGGAAACTATGGCTACACCTTC.

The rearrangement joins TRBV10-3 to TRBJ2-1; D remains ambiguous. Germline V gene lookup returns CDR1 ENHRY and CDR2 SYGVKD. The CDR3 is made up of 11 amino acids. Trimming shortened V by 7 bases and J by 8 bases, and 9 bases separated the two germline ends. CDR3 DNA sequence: TGTGCCATCAAAACAGTCGATGAGCAGTTCTTC. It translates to CAIKTVDEQFF.

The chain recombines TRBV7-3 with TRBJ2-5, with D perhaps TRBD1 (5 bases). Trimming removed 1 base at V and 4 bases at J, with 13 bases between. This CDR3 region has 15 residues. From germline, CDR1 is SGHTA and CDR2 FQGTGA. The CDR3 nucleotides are TGTGCCAGCAGCTTAAGTTTAGGGGTGGGAGAGACCCAGTACTTC. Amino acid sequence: CASSLSLGVGETQYF.

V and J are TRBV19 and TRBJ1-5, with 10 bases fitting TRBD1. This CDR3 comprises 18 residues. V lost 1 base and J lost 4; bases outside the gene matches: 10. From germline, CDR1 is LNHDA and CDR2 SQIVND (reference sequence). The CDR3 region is CASSIVGTGANLNQPQHF. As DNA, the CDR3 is TGTGCCAGTAGTATAGTGGGGACAGGGGCCAACTTAAATCAGCCCCAGCATTTT.

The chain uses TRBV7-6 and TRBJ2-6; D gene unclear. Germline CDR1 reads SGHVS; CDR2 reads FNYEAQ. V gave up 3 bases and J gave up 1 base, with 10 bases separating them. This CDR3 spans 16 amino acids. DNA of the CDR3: TGTGCCAGCAGCTTTCGTCAAACATCTGGGGCCAACGTCCTGACTTTC. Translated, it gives CASSFRQTSGANVLTF.

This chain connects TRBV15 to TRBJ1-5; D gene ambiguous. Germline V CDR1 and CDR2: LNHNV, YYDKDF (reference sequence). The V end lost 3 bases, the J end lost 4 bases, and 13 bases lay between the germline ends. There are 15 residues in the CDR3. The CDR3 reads CATSRETPGNQPQHF. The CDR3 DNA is TGTGCCACCAGCAGGGAGACCCCGGGGAATCAGCCCCAGCATTTT.

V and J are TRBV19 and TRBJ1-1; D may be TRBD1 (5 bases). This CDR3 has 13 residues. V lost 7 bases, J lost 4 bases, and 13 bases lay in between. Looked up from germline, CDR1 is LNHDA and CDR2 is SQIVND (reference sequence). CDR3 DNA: TGTGCCAGTACCTGGGGGGGAATCACTGAAGCTTTCTTT. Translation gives CASTWGGITEAFF.

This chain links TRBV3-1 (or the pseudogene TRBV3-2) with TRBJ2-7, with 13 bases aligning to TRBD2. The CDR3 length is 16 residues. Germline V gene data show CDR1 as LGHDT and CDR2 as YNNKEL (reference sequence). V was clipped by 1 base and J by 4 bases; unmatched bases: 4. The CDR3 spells CASSQARTSGGYEQYF. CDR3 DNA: TGTGCCAGCAGCCAAGCGAGGACTAGCGGGGGTTACGAGCAGTACTTC.

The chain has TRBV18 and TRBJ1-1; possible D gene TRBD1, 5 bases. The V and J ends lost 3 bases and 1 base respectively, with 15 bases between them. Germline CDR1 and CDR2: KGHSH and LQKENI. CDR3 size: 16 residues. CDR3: CASSPVPTVGNTEAFF. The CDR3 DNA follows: TGTGCCAGCTCACCCGTCCCGACAGTGGGGAACACTGAAGCTTTCTTT.

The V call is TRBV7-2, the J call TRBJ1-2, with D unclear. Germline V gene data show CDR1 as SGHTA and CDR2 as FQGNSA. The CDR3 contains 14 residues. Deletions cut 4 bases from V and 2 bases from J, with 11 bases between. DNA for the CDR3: TGTGCCAGCAGCTCGGGGTCTCTCAACTATGGCTACACCTTC. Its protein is CASSSGSLNYGYTF.

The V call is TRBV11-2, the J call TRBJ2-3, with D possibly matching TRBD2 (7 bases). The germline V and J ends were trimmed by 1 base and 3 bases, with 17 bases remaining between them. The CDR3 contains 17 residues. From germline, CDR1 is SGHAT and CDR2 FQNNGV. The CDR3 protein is CASSLGVSGEGTDTQYF. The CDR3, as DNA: TGTGCCAGCAGCTTAGGGGTTTCAGGGGAGGGGACAGATACGCAGTATTTT.